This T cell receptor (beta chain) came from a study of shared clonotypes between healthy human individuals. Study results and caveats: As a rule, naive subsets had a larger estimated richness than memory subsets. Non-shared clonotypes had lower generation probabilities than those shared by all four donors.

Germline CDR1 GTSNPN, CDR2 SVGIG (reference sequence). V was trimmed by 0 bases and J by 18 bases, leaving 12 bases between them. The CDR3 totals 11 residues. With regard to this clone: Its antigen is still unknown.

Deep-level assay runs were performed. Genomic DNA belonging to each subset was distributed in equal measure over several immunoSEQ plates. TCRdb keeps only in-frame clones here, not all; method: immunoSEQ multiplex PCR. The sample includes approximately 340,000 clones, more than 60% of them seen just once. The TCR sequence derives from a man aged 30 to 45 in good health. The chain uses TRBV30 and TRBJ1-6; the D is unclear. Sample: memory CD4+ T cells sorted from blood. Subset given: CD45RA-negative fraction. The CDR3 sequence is CAWSVGVRPHF. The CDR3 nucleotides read TGTGCCTGGAGTGTAGGCGTCCGGCCCCACTTT. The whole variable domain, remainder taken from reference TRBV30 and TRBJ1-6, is SQTIHQWPATLVQPVGSPLSLECTVEGTSNPNLYWYRQAAGRGLQLLFYSVGIGQISSEVPQNLSASRPQDRQFILSSKKLLLSDSGFYLCAWSVGVRPHFGNGTRLTVT.